Below, 26 T cell receptor beta chains from the same sample are listed, as sequenced in a study of identical twins (TCRdb year 2016). The library was produced with 5' RACE. The run used an Illumina HiSeq 2000. Starting from the raw public reads, TCRdb applied fastp trimming at Q25, assembled clones with MiXCR and retained in-frame beta chains. Each record represents a unique CDR3 protein, reported with the most common genes and DNA among its rows. This sample comprises a few hundred thousand distinct CDR3 sequences, 9% to 15% of them detected only once. The ten largest make up 6% to 9% of the sample. The sample was also linked to a second study, of yellow fever vaccine responses in identical twins.

Sequencing input: CD8+ T cells sorted from blood. The receptors derive from a woman aged 18-30 years in good health.

This clonotype was seen many times. The genes are TRBV5-1 and TRBJ1-1; D call uncertain. This CDR3 contains 14 residues. Per the germline V gene, CDR1 is SGHRS and CDR2 is YFSETQ. Trimming pared 5 bases from V and 6 bases from J, leaving 17 bases between. CDR3 loop: CASSDGSSDPEAFF. The CDR3 bases are TGCGCCAGCAGTGACGGTTCCAGTGATCCTGAAGCTTTCTTT.

J is TRBJ2-1 and V is TRBV9; no clear D. The CDR3 runs 16 residues. Germline V gene sequence: CDR1 SGDLS, CDR2 YYNGEE. V was shortened by 4 bases and J by 0 bases, with 14 bases between the two germline ends. The CDR3 coding sequence is TGTGCCAGCAGCCCCCGGTCGGTAGGCTCCTACAATGAGCAGTTCTTC. Protein sequence: CASSPRSVGSYNEQFF.

In this sample, this clonotype turned up a few times. The chain couples TRBV2 to TRBJ1-1; D is uncertain. The CDR3 totals 16 residues. Trimming cost V 3 bases and J 1 base, with 15 bases left between them. Germline CDR1 SNHLY, CDR2 FYNNEI. CDR3 in DNA: TGTGCCAGCAGTGATAGTCCGCGAGTCCAGAACACTGAAGCTTTCTTT. Encoded protein: CASSDSPRVQNTEAFF.

This clonotype has only a few counts. The gene calls are TRBV9 and TRBJ2-3, with TRBD2 identical over 7 bases. Trimming cost V 0 bases and J 7 bases; bases outside gene matches: 5. The CDR3 covers 14 residues. CDR1 is SGDLS, CDR2 YYNGEE, per germline. The CDR3 sequence is CASSVGRDYNTQYF. The DNA for the CDR3 is TGTGCCAGCAGCGTAGGCCGGGACTACAATACGCAGTATTTT.

This clonotype occurred a few times. V gene TRBV20-1 combines with J gene TRBJ2-1, with TRBD1 identical over 8 bases. Germline values: CDR1 DFQATT, CDR2 SNEGSKA (reference sequence). This CDR3 spans 13 amino acids. Trimming took 3 bases from V and 3 from J; bases not matched to a gene: 1. CDR3 coding DNA: TGCAGTGCTAGGACAGGGGACTACAATGAGCAGTTCTTC. Translated, it gives CSARTGDYNEQFF.

A few counts support this clonotype. The V gene is TRBV27, the J gene TRBJ1-5, with no clear D. Germline V lookup: CDR1 MNHEY, CDR2 SMNVEV (reference sequence). The CDR3 extends over 14 amino acids. V lost 4 bases and J lost 3, with 10 bases in between. The CDR3 DNA is TGTGCCAGCAGTTCCGCAGGTAACAATCAGCCCCAGCATTTT. Its protein is CASSSAGNNQPQHF.

The chain uses TRBV18 and TRBJ1-5; D uncertain. The V gene's germline CDR1 is KGHSH and CDR2 LQKENI. The CDR3 covers 13 residues. V dropped 3 bases and J dropped 4 bases, with 7 bases sitting between them. For the CDR3, the DNA is TGTGCCAGCTCACCTCAGCGTAATCAGCCCCAGCATTTT. Its protein is CASSPQRNQPQHF.

This clonotype is medium-sized (0.01 to 0.1%) within its sample. The rearrangement uses TRBV4-1 and TRBJ2-3, with D perhaps matching TRBD1 (6 bases). Deletions cut 2 bases from V and 2 bases from J, with 20 bases between. The germline CDR1 and CDR2 sequences are MGHRA and YSYEKL. This CDR3 comprises 18 residues. CDR3 sequence: CASSQLGDTDDFTDTQYF. The DNA for the CDR3 is TGCGCCAGCAGCCAACTCGGGGACACCGACGATTTCACAGATACGCAGTATTTT.

The V call is TRBV7-8, the J call TRBJ2-2, with D hard to call. The CDR3 is made up of 19 amino acids. Trimming left V 1 base short and J 0 bases short, with 18 bases between. The germline CDR1 and CDR2 sequences are SGHVS and FQNEAQ. CDR3 coding DNA: TGTGCCAGCAGCTTAGGGCCCCTACTCCGGAGCTCGAACACCGGGGAGCTGTTTTTT. It encodes CASSLGPLLRSSNTGELFF. Using reference TRBV7-8 and TRBJ2-2 for the parts outside the CDR3, the full variable domain is GAGVSQSPRYKVAKRGQDVALRCDPISGHVSLFWYQQALGQGPEFLTYFQNEAQLDKSGLPSDRFFAERPEGSVSTLKIQRTQQEDSAVYLCASSLGPLLRSSNTGELFFGEGSRLTVL.

The chain combines TRBV7-3 with TRBJ2-1, with 11 positions matching TRBD2. This CDR3 has 18 residues. The trim removed 1 base at V and 9 bases at J, leaving 14 bases unmatched. The germline V gene encodes CDR1 SGHTA and CDR2 FQGTGA. The CDR3: CASSLKSRTLAGEREQFF. The CDR3 DNA sequence: TGTGCCAGCAGCTTAAAGTCACGGACACTAGCGGGAGAGCGTGAGCAGTTCTTC.

Only a few counts were recorded for this clonotype. The CDR3 loop is CASSLGWHETQYF. CDR3 bases: TGTGCCAGCAGCTTGGGGTGGCACGAGACCCAGTACTTC. The genes are TRBV12-3 or TRBV12-4 and TRBJ2-5; the D is unclear. The CDR3 is 13 amino acids. V was cut by 6 bases and J by 5 bases, with 13 bases left in between.

There are many counts of this clonotype. The V gene is TRBV4-1, the J gene TRBJ2-1; D is uncertain. Germline lookup yields CDR1 MGHRA and CDR2 YSYEKL. The CDR3 extends over 11 amino acids. Trimming removed 1 base at V and 8 bases at J, with 3 bases between. The CDR3 loop is CASSQADEQFF. As DNA, the CDR3 is TGCGCCAGCAGCCAAGCCGATGAGCAGTTCTTC.

The V and J genes are TRBV6-1 and TRBJ2-7, with D uncertain. CDR1 and CDR2 (germline): MNHNS, SASEGT. The CDR3 is 11 residues long. The ends were cut back, 1 base at V and 6 bases at J, with 4 bases in the middle. The chain's CDR3 is CASSEGTEQYV. The DNA for the CDR3 is TGTGCCAGCAGTGAAGGGACCGAGCAGTACGTC.

The J gene is TRBJ2-3, the V gene TRBV20-1, with 10 bases identical to TRBD1. This CDR3 is built from 23 residues. The junction had 33 bases not matched to a gene; V was cut back by 5 bases and J by 4 bases. Germline lookup yields CDR1 DFQATT and CDR2 SNEGSKA (reference sequence). The chain's CDR3 is CSARPYPQTGTGESGSVSDTQYF. Here the CDR3 DNA reads TGCAGTGCTCGGCCTTATCCACAAACCGGGACAGGGGAGAGCGGGAGCGTTTCAGATACGCAGTATTTT.

This chain links TRBV2 with TRBJ2-7; D is ambiguous. The CDR3 totals 16 residues. CDR1 and CDR2 (germline): SNHLY, FYNNEI. The V gene lost 1 base and the J gene lost 2 bases, with 15 bases spanning the gap. This CDR3 reads CASSEVGLPLTYEQYV. The CDR3 bases are TGTGCCAGCAGTGAAGTGGGGTTACCTCTGACCTACGAGCAGTACGTC.

In its sample, this clonotype was seen a few times. In nucleotides, the CDR3 is TGCGCCAGCAGCCCACTAGCGGGAGAGCCCACTTTAGTTGTTAATGAGCAGTTCTTC. This gives the protein CASSPLAGEPTLVVNEQFF. V is TRBV4-1 and J is TRBJ2-1, with 11 bases aligning to TRBD2. With V trimmed by 4 bases and J by 7 bases, 18 bases remained unmatched. Germline V gene lookup returns CDR1 MGHRA and CDR2 YSYEKL. This CDR3 is 19 amino acids long.

The chain is built from TRBV24-1 and TRBJ2-3, with 12 bases identical to TRBD2. Germline CDR1 and CDR2: KGHDR and SFDVKD. J was trimmed by 6 bases and V by 7 bases; bases with no gene match: 7. The CDR3 covers 15 residues. The CDR3 nucleotides read TGTGCCACCAGCCCCGGACTAGCGGGATGGGATACGCAGTATTTT. This gives the protein CATSPGLAGWDTQYF.

As DNA, the CDR3 is TGTGCCAGCAGCTTAGGTGGGCTAGATACGCAGTATTTT. Its protein is CASSLGGLDTQYF. This rearrangement joins TRBV13 to TRBJ2-3; D not certain. Germline values: CDR1 PRHDT, CDR2 FYEKMQ (reference sequence). The CDR3 is 13 amino acids. The V end was cut by 0 bases, the J end by 5 bases, with 6 bases between. The full variable domain, with the rest looked up from reference TRBV13 and TRBJ2-3, is AAGVIQSPRHLIKEKRETATLKCYPIPRHDTVYWYQQGPGQDPQFLISFYEKMQSDKGSIPDRFSAQQFSDYHSELNMSSLELGDSALYFCASSLGGLDTQYFGPGTRLTVL.

J is TRBJ2-7 and V is TRBV4-2; TRBD2 aligns across 7 bases. This CDR3 is 14 amino acids long. Germline lookup yields CDR1 LGHNA and CDR2 YNFKEQ. V lost 0 bases and J lost 5; bases outside the gene matches: 4. The CDR3: CASSQELLANEQYV. The CDR3 nucleotides are TGTGCCAGCAGCCAAGAGTTACTAGCGAACGAGCAGTACGTC.

This chain uses TRBV10-2 with TRBJ2-2, with 12 nucleotides matching TRBD2. Germline CDR1 WSHSY, CDR2 SAAADI. Unmatched junction bases numbered 1, after V lost 8 bases and J lost 6 bases. The CDR3 is made up of 13 amino acids. This CDR3 is CASLAGGPGELFF. The CDR3 DNA follows: TGCGCCAGCCTAGCGGGGGGGCCCGGGGAGCTGTTTTTT.

This clonotype was counted only a few times. The chain has TRBV12-3 or TRBV12-4 and TRBJ1-1, with D perhaps matching TRBD1 (5 bases). Trimming removed 7 bases at V and 10 bases at J, with 25 bases between. This CDR3 is built from 15 residues. The DNA for the CDR3 is TGTGCCAGCACCCCGGAGGGGATCAGTCCCACCTCAGCTTTCTTT. This gives the protein CASTPEGISPTSAFF.

A few counts support this clonotype. V is TRBV2 and J is TRBJ2-3; D is possibly TRBD2 (5 bases). The germline V gene encodes CDR1 SNHLY and CDR2 FYNNEI. V lost 4 bases to trimming and J lost 3 bases, with 14 bases between them. The CDR3 is 15 amino acids. The CDR3 sequence is CASSGQEAETDTQYF. The CDR3 nucleotides are TGTGCCAGCAGTGGCCAGGAGGCTGAGACAGATACGCAGTATTTT. The full variable domain, its missing parts supplied by reference TRBV2 and TRBJ2-3, is EPEVTQTPSHQVTQMGQEVILRCVPISNHLYFYWYRQILGQKVEFLVSFYNNEISEKSEIFDDQFSVERPDGSNFTLKIRSTKLEDSAMYFCASSGQEAETDTQYFGPGTRLTVL.

This clonotype was detected only a few times. CDR3 residues: CASSWGTGYEQYF. For the CDR3, the DNA is TGTGCCAGCAGCTGGGGGACGGGGTACGAGCAGTACTTC. The chain joins TRBV5-5 to TRBJ2-7, with D perhaps being TRBD1 or TRBD2 (5 bases each). From germline, CDR1 is SGHKS and CDR2 YYEKEE (reference sequence). CDR3 length equals 13 residues. V lost 3 bases, J lost 4 bases, and 11 bases lay in between.

This clonotype has just a few counts. The genes are TRBV6-2 or TRBV6-3 and TRBJ2-2, with TRBD2 identical over 16 bases. CDR1 and CDR2 from the germline V gene are MNHEY and SVGEGT. V gave up 6 bases and J gave up 4 bases; unmatched junction bases: 14. This CDR3 is 20 amino acids long. As DNA, the CDR3 is TGTGCCAGCAGAGCGTTTACGGGACTAGCGGGAGGGCCGACCACCGGGGAGCTGTTTTTT. Amino acids: CASRAFTGLAGGPTTGELFF.

This sequence joins TRBV7-8 and TRBJ2-1, with D unclear. The length of the CDR3 is 16 residues. The V end lost 0 bases, the J end lost 0 bases, and 9 bases lay between the germline ends. Germline-derived CDR1 and CDR2 are SGHVS and FQNEAQ. CDR3 DNA sequence: TGTGCCAGCAGCTTAGCTGGCAGGAGCTCCTACAATGAGCAGTTCTTC. Protein sequence: CASSLAGRSSYNEQFF.

This chain links TRBV11-2 with TRBJ2-7, with D tentatively TRBD1 (5 bases). This CDR3 has 13 amino acids. Germline CDR1 and CDR2: SGHAT and FQNNGV. The CDR3 protein is CTSSLTASYEQYV. CDR3 sequence (DNA): TGTACCAGCAGCTTGACAGCCAGCTACGAGCAGTACGTC.